One T cell receptor beta chain is described in this entry. Sequenced by immunoSEQ multiplex PCR; TCRdb stores in-frame clones only, minus some. Of some 400,000 clones listed, 80% to 90% are singletons. The CDR3 spans 14 residues. The germline V gene has CDR1 LGHNT and CDR2 FRNRAP. The trim removed 5 bases at V and 5 bases at J, leaving 6 bases unmatched. Clinical history reported by participants formed the basis on which cohorts were assigned. This specimen belongs to a study of blood T cell repertoires in COVID-19. Study summary: Sample material is recorded as cDNA or gDNA derived from T cells, B-cell-depleted T cells, or PBMCs.

The receptor's source is a man aged 25 to 40 who had recovered from COVID-19. The material sequenced was PBMCs or T cells enriched from blood (not recorded which). The rearrangement joins TRBV12-5 to TRBJ2-7, with 10 bases that match TRBD1. CDR3 region: CASGPGQGFNEQYF. CDR3 DNA sequence: TGTGCTAGTGGTCCGGGACAGGGGTTTAACGAGCAGTACTTC.